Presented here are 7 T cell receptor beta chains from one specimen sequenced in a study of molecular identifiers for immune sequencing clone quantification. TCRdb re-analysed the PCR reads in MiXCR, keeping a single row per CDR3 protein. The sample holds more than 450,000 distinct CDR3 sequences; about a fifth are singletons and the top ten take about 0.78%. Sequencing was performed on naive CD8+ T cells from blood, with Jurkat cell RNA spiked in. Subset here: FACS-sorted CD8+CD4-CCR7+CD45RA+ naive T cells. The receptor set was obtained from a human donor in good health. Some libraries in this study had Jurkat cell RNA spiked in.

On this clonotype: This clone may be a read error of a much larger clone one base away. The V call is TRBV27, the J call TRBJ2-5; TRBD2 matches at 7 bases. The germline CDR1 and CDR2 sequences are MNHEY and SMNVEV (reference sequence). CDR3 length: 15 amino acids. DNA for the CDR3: TGTGCCAGCAGACCCCTCCTAGCGGCACAAGGGACCCAGTACTTC. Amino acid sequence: CASRPLLAAQGTQYF.

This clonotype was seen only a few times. The CDR3 is CASRTWGRWTGELFF. CDR3 nucleotides: TGTGCCAGCCGGACTTGGGGGCGTTGGACCGGGGAGCTGTTTTTT. The V call is TRBV28, the J call TRBJ2-2; tentatively, D is TRBD1 (6 bases). This CDR3 is 15 amino acids long. CDR1 is MDHEN and CDR2 is SYDVKM in the germline V gene. V shed 8 bases and J shed 5 bases, with 18 bases lying between them.

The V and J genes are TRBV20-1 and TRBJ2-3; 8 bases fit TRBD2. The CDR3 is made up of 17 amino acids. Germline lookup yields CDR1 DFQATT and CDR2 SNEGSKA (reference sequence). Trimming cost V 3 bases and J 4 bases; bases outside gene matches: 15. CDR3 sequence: CSARDGGAGESSDTQYF. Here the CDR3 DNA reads TGCAGTGCTAGGGATGGGGGAGCGGGAGAGTCTTCAGATACGCAGTATTTT.

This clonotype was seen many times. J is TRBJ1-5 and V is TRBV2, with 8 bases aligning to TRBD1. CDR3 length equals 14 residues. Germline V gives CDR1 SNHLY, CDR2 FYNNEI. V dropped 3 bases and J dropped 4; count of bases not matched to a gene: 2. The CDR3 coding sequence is TGTGCCAGCAGTGACGGGACAGGTAATCAGCCCCAGCATTTT. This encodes CASSDGTGNQPQHF.

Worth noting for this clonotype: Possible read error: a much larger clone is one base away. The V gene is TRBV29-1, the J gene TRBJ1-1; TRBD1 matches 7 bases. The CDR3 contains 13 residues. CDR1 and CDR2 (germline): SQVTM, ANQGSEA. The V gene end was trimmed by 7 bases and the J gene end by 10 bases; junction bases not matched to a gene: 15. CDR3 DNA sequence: TGCAGCGGGAGGGGCAGGGGGGCGGTGGGAGCTTTCTTT. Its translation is CSGRGRGAVGAFF. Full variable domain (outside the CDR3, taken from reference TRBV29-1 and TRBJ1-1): SAVISQKPSRDICQRGTSLTIQCQVDSQVTMMFWYRQQPGQSLTLIATANQGSEATYESGFVIDKFPISRPNLTFSTLTVSNMSPEDSSIYLCSGRGRGAVGAFFGQGTRLTVV.

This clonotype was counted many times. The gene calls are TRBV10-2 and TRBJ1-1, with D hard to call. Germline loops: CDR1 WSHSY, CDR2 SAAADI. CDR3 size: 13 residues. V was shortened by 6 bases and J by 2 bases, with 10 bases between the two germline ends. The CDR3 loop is CASRPGLNTEAFF. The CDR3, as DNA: TGCGCCAGCAGGCCCGGACTAAACACTGAAGCTTTCTTT.

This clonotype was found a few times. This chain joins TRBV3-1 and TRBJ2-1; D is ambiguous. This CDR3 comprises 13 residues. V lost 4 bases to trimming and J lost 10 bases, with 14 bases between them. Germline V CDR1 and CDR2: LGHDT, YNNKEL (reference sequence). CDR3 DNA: TGTGCCAGCAGCCCCATCTCAGTCCAGGAGCAGTTCTTC. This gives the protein CASSPISVQEQFF.